The T cell receptor beta chain described here comes from a study of blood T cell repertoires in COVID-19. Across the whole study: Sources were T cells, B-cell-depleted T cells, or PBMCs; the material itself was cDNA or gDNA.

Trimming stripped 4 bases from V and 2 bases from J, with 11 bases between. Per the germline V gene, CDR1 is LGHDT and CDR2 is YNNKEL (reference sequence). The CDR3 runs 14 residues. Methods used by the authors: Estimated nucleated cell counts came from reference gene primer amplification. The method was immunoSEQ multiplex PCR; TCRdb's version includes in-frame clones alone and lacks a portion of them. That table is the source of V, J and clone size, and D and trimming were worked out from the DNA. Seen here are about 140,000 clones, 85% to 90% observed once, and the top ten hold 11%. The rearrangement joins TRBV3-1 (or the pseudogene TRBV3-2) to TRBJ1-2, with D unresolved. Sequencing was performed on peripheral blood. This TCR was recovered from an elderly woman with acute or convalescent COVID-19. CDR3 protein: CASSRIGMNYGYTF. CDR3 nucleotide sequence: TGTGCCAGCAGCCGAATCGGGATGAACTATGGCTACACCTTC.